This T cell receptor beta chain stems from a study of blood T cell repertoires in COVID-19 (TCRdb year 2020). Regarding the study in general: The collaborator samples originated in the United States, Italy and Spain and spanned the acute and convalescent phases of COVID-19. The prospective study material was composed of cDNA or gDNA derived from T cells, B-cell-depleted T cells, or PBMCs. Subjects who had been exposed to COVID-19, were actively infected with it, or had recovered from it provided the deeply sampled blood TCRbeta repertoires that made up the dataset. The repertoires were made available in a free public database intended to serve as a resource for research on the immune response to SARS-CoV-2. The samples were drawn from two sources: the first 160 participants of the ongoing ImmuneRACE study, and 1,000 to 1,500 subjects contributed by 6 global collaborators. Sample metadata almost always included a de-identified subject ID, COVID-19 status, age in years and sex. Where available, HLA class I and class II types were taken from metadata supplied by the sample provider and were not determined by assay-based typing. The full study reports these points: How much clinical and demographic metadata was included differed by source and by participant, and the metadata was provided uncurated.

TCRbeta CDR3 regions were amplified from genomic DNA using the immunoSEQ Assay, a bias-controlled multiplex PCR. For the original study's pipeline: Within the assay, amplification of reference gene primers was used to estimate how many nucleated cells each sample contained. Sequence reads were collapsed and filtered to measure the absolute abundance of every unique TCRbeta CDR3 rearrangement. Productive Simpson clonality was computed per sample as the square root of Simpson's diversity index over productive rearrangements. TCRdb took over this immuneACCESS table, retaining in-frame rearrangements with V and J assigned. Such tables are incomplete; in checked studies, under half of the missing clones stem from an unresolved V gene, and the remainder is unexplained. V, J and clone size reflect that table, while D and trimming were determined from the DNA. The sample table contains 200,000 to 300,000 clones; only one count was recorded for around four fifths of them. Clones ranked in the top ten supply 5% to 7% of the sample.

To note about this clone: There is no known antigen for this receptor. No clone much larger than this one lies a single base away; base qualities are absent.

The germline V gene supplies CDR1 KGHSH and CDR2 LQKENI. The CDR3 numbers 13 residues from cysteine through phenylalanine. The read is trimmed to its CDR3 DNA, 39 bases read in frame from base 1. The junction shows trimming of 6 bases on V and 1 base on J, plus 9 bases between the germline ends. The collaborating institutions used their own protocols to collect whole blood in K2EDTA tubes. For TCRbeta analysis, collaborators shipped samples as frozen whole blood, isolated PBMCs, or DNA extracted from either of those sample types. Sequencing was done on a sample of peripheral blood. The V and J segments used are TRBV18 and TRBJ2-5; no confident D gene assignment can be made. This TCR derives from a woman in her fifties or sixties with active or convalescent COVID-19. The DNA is TGTGCCAGCTCGTCCGTGTCCCAAGAGACCCAGTACTTC. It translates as CASSSVSQETQYF.